Listed here are 27 T cell receptor beta chains from one sample, sequenced in a study of neurological immune-mediated disorders. Time point: longitudinal time-point 2. TCRdb re-called the 5' RACE reads with MiXCR, one entry per CDR3 protein. The sample holds 80,000 to 100,000 distinct CDR3 sequences, around 6% seen once. The sequenced sample was PBMCs. The receptors shown here come from a woman aged 60-75 years with multiple sclerosis.

This clonotype was observed at least ten times. The rearrangement joins TRBV11-1 to TRBJ2-1, with 7 bases matching TRBD2. This CDR3 contains 14 residues. In germline, CDR1 is SGHAT, CDR2 FQDESV (reference sequence). With V trimmed by 0 bases and J by 4 bases, 0 bases remained unmatched. CDR3 loop: CASSLAGGYNEQFF. DNA for the CDR3: TGTGCCAGCAGCTTAGCGGGGGGGTACAATGAGCAGTTCTTC.

In this sample, this clonotype turned up many times. V gene TRBV18 combines with J gene TRBJ1-1; TRBD1 is a possible D gene (5 bases). V was pared by 3 bases and J by 4 bases, with 9 bases between. The CDR3 is made up of 13 amino acids. Germline V gene data show CDR1 as KGHSH and CDR2 as LQKENI. CDR3: CASSPPGTTEAFF. The CDR3 bases are TGTGCCAGCTCACCGCCAGGGACCACTGAAGCTTTCTTT.

This clonotype was seen more than once but under ten times. The chain carries TRBV3-1 and TRBJ1-4; no reliable D call. V was pared by 2 bases and J by 8 bases, with 18 bases between. The germline V gene has CDR1 LGHDT and CDR2 YNNKEL (reference sequence). CDR3 length: 16 residues. The CDR3 protein is CASSQLRADGAEKLFF. The CDR3 bases are TGTGCCAGCAGCCAATTAAGAGCGGACGGAGCGGAAAAACTGTTTTTT.

This clonotype was recorded many times. The J gene is TRBJ1-2, the V gene TRBV29-1; weak D call: TRBD1 (5 bases). Deletions cut 7 bases from V and 1 base from J, with 10 bases between. The germline gives CDR1 SQVTM, CDR2 ANQGSEA. The CDR3 has 12 residues. The CDR3 DNA sequence: TGCAGCGCCGAGGGGTTTAACTATGGCTACACCTTC. Translating it yields CSAEGFNYGYTF.

This clonotype was counted many times. This chain uses TRBV5-1 with TRBJ2-1, with 8 bases matching TRBD2. This CDR3 contains 15 residues. V dropped 3 bases and J dropped 8; count of bases not matched to a gene: 10. CDR1 is SGHRS and CDR2 is YFSETQ in the germline V gene. The CDR3, as DNA: TGCGCCAGCAGCTCGGGACTAGAAGGTAGGGATGAGCAGTTCTTC. Its protein product is CASSSGLEGRDEQFF.

The CDR3 DNA follows: TGTGCCAGCAGTCGTAGCGGGGGGCCCTACGAGCAGTACTTC. Its protein product is CASSRSGGPYEQYF. V and J are TRBV12-3 or TRBV12-4 and TRBJ2-7, with TRBD2 matching 10 bases. The CDR3 covers 14 residues. The V and J ends lost 5 bases and 2 bases, in that order; junction bases with no gene match: 3.

The table lists this clonotype with many counts. The rearrangement uses TRBV6-5 and TRBJ2-6; a possible D gene is TRBD2 (5 bases). CDR1 MNHEY and CDR2 SVGAGI come from the germline V gene. CDR3 length equals 14 residues. Trimming shortened V by 2 bases and J by 3 bases, and 5 bases separated the two germline ends. The CDR3 sequence: CASSYEGGANVLTF. For the CDR3, the DNA is TGTGCCAGCAGTTACGAGGGTGGGGCCAACGTCCTGACTTTC.

This clonotype was seen many times. The chain employs TRBV7-9 and TRBJ1-6; 11 positions agree with TRBD1. The CDR3 consists of 19 residues. Trimming removed 5 bases from V and 8 bases from J; junction bases left unmatched: 17. Germline assignment: CDR1 SEHNR and CDR2 FQNEAQ (reference sequence). CDR3 protein: CASSPVKDRGLVGYSPLHF. Here the CDR3 DNA reads TGTGCCAGCAGCCCTGTGAAGGACAGGGGGCTCGTGGGGTATTCACCCCTCCACTTT.

Many counts were recorded for this clonotype. This sequence joins TRBV10-3 and TRBJ2-6, with D possibly TRBD1 on 6 matching bases. V was trimmed by 3 bases and J by 0 bases, leaving 12 bases between them. The CDR3 sequence is 17 residues long. Looked up from germline, CDR1 is ENHRY and CDR2 is SYGVKD. In DNA form, the CDR3 reads TGTGCCATCAGTGACCCGGGACAAAGCTCTGGGGCCAACGTCCTGACTTTC. Its protein is CAISDPGQSSGANVLTF.

This clonotype was counted ten times or more. The rearrangement uses TRBV4-1 and TRBJ1-5; 11 bases fit TRBD1. CDR3 length: 14 amino acids. CDR1 and CDR2 from the germline V gene are MGHRA and YSYEKL. J was trimmed by 7 bases and V by 2 bases; bases with no gene match: 1. The CDR3 is CASSQRTGGQPQHF. CDR3 bases: TGCGCCAGCAGCCAACGGACAGGGGGCCAGCCCCAGCATTTT.

This clonotype was recorded at least ten times. CDR3 in amino acids: CASIPVASGRMNTEAFF. CDR3 in DNA: TGTGCCAGCATCCCCGTCGCATCGGGCAGGATGAACACTGAAGCTTTCTTT. This chain uses TRBV27 with TRBJ1-1, with D hard to call. This CDR3 region has 17 residues. Germline V gene data show CDR1 as MNHEY and CDR2 as SMNVEV (reference sequence). V was pared by 7 bases and J by 0 bases, with 21 bases between.

This clonotype has at least ten counts. The V and J genes are TRBV5-1 and TRBJ2-7; the match to TRBD1 covers 7 bases. V lost 4 bases to trimming and J lost 3 bases; unmatched junction nucleotides: 10. The CDR3 loop spans 15 amino acids. The V gene's germline CDR1 is SGHRS and CDR2 YFSETQ. The chain's CDR3 is CASSTSGTAGYEQYF. The CDR3 nucleotides are TGCGCCAGCAGCACCTCCGGGACAGCCGGCTACGAGCAGTACTTC.

This clonotype was found many times. The chain employs TRBV2 and TRBJ1-2, with TRBD1 identical over 8 bases. The V gene end was trimmed by 6 bases and the J gene end by 9 bases; junction bases not matched to a gene: 6. The CDR3 covers 12 residues. CDR1 is SNHLY and CDR2 is FYNNEI in the germline V gene. Written as DNA, the CDR3 is TGTGCCAGCAGAGAGGACAGGGCGAGCTACACCTTC. Protein product: CASREDRASYTF.

This clonotype came up many times. V usage is TRBV20-1 and J usage is TRBJ1-1, with TRBD1 matching over 8 bases. The CDR3 totals 12 residues. Germline loops: CDR1 DFQATT, CDR2 SNEGSKA (reference sequence). The trim removed 5 bases at V and 5 bases at J, leaving 4 bases unmatched. This chain's CDR3 is CSAHRQGTEAFF. The DNA for the CDR3 is TGCAGTGCTCATAGACAGGGGACTGAAGCTTTCTTT.

The table lists this clonotype with many counts. The chain employs TRBV5-1 and TRBJ1-4; D is perhaps TRBD1 (5 bases). Trimming left V 3 bases short and J 5 bases short, with 14 bases between. Germline V gene sequence: CDR1 SGHRS, CDR2 YFSETQ. There are 15 residues in the CDR3. The CDR3 loop is CASSSRPGPNEKLFF. The CDR3 region has the DNA TGCGCCAGCAGCTCTCGTCCGGGACCGAATGAAAAACTGTTTTTT.

This clonotype was counted many times. The CDR3 protein is CASSLGTTAYNEQFF. The CDR3 DNA reads TGTGCCAGCAGCTTAGGGACCACGGCATACAATGAGCAGTTCTTC. The V call is TRBV5-8, the J call TRBJ2-1, with D perhaps being TRBD1 or TRBD2 (5 bases each). V lost 2 bases, J lost 4 bases, and 13 bases lay in between. From germline, CDR1 is SGHTS and CDR2 YDEGEE. The CDR3 has 15 residues.

At least ten counts were recorded for this clonotype. V usage is TRBV20-1 and J usage is TRBJ2-3, with 14 bases aligning to TRBD2. There are 17 residues in the CDR3. After removal of 6 bases from V and 0 bases from J, the junction contained 8 bases not matched to a gene. Germline CDR1 is DFQATT and CDR2 is SNEGSKA (reference sequence). CDR3 sequence reads: CSAKGLAGAESTDTQYF. DNA for the CDR3: TGCAGTGCCAAGGGACTAGCGGGGGCCGAAAGCACAGATACGCAGTATTTT.

This clonotype appeared many times. The gene calls are TRBV9 and TRBJ2-7, with 10 bases that match TRBD2. V was clipped by 1 base and J by 4 bases; unmatched bases: 14. The CDR3 spans 18 residues. Germline assignment: CDR1 SGDLS and CDR2 YYNGEE. CDR3 amino acids: CASSVSVTSGLPLYEQYF. The CDR3 DNA reads TGTGCCAGCAGCGTAAGTGTGACTAGCGGGCTACCGCTGTACGAGCAGTACTTC.

This clonotype was observed many times. This chain connects TRBV20-1 to TRBJ1-1; no reliable D call. Germline values: CDR1 DFQATT, CDR2 SNEGSKA (reference sequence). The CDR3 is 14 amino acids. With 2 bases removed from V and 2 bases from J, the gap between germline ends came to 12 bases. The DNA of the CDR3 is TGCAGTGCTAGAAGGCCGGATAGTAACACTGAAGCTTTCTTT. Translating it yields CSARRPDSNTEAFF.

This clonotype showed up many times. The chain joins TRBV7-2 to TRBJ1-1; the D is unclear. CDR1 is SGHTA and CDR2 is FQGNSA in the germline V gene. The V end was cut by 0 bases, the J end by 0 bases, with 5 bases between. This CDR3 spans 14 amino acids. CDR3 in DNA: TGTGCCAGCAGCTTAGCCGGCCTGAACACTGAAGCTTTCTTT. It codes for CASSLAGLNTEAFF.

This clonotype was seen at least ten times. This chain connects TRBV4-1 to TRBJ2-3, with D perhaps assigned TRBD1 or TRBD2 (5 bases each). CDR1 and CDR2 from the germline V gene are MGHRA and YSYEKL. The CDR3 is 19 amino acids. V was pared by 4 bases and J by 2 bases, with 25 bases between. CDR3 in DNA: TGCGCCAGCAGCCCTCTTTTTTCCGGGGCCCCAAGGTTCACAGATACGCAGTATTTT. This codes for CASSPLFSGAPRFTDTQYF.

This clonotype was recorded at least ten times. The chain employs TRBV20-1 and TRBJ1-2, with 11 bases matching TRBD1. The CDR3 length is 14 residues. J lost 5 bases, V lost 3 bases, and 5 bases had no gene match. CDR1 and CDR2 (germline): DFQATT, SNEGSKA (reference sequence). The CDR3 DNA reads as TGCAGTGCTAGTCTCCGGGACAGGGGGTATGGCTACACCTTC. It codes for CSASLRDRGYGYTF.

This clonotype was recorded at least ten times. DNA of the CDR3: TGTGCCAGCAGAGTATCCAGGAGGAGCTCCTACGAGCAGTACTTC. Its translation: CASRVSRRSSYEQYF. The gene calls are TRBV5-8 and TRBJ2-7; D is perhaps TRBD2 (5 bases). Germline CDR1 is SGHTS and CDR2 is YDEGEE. This CDR3 is built from 15 residues. V dropped 5 bases and J dropped 0 bases, with 15 bases sitting between them.

This clonotype was recorded at least ten times. The rearrangement joins TRBV11-2 to TRBJ2-1; no reliable D call. The CDR3 length is 15 residues. The V gene's germline CDR1 is SGHAT and CDR2 FQNNGV. Between the trimmed V and J ends, which lost 5 bases and 6 bases, there was a span of 17 bases. In DNA form, the CDR3 reads TGTGCCAGCAGCCCCGGGTTTAGGGTAGCCAATGAGCAGTTCTTC. Protein product: CASSPGFRVANEQFF.

This clonotype was counted a few times. This may come from a read error, since a much larger clone is one base off. This sequence joins TRBV5-1 and TRBJ2-5; 8 bases are shared with TRBD2. The CDR3 has 16 residues. CDR1 and CDR2 (germline): SGHRS, YFSETQ. Trimming cost V 4 bases and J 2 bases; bases outside gene matches: 10. The CDR3 bases are TGCGCCAGCAGCGTTCACCCTGGCGGGGGGCAAGAGACCCAGTACTTC. It encodes CASSVHPGGGQETQYF.

This clonotype occurred many times. The rearrangement uses TRBV5-1 and TRBJ2-3; D is perhaps TRBD2 (6 bases). The V gene lost 9 bases and the J gene lost 0 bases, with 11 bases spanning the gap. The germline V gene has CDR1 SGHRS and CDR2 YFSETQ. The CDR3 consists of 13 residues. DNA for the CDR3: TGCGCCACCGGGACTGGGAGCACAGATACGCAGTATTTT. Protein: CATGTGSTDTQYF.

In its sample, this clonotype was seen many times. The gene calls are TRBV29-1 and TRBJ2-1; D gene unclear. Germline loops: CDR1 SQVTM, CDR2 ANQGSEA. V was pared by 6 bases and J by 6 bases, with 12 bases between. The CDR3 is made up of 12 amino acids. The CDR3 DNA follows: TGCAGCGTCGCTGACACGGCCAATGAGCAGTTCTTC. This codes for CSVADTANEQFF.